This T cell receptor beta chain was sequenced in a study of T cell repertoires in cytomegalovirus infection. CDR1 is SGHTA and CDR2 is FQGNSA in the germline V gene. The CDR3 has 13 residues. Deletions cut 3 bases from V and 6 bases from J, with 6 bases between. The table lists this clonotype with many counts. What it binds is unknown. One entry per CDR3 protein results from TCRdb running MiXCR on the reads. The sample contains tens of thousands of distinct CDR3 sequences, 3% to 4.5% of which appear only once. Study-wide results and caveats: Ex vivo, HLA-C-restricted CMV-specific TCR beta clonotypes prevailed over the rest of the response. CMV carriers with the relevant HLA were identified by cumulative public TCR beta family frequency.

The sequence was obtained from a human donor in good health (CMV status not recorded). Some clones in this sample may be carry-over from other donors' samples. Sequencing was carried out using PBMCs. The V call is TRBV7-2, the J call TRBJ1-6, with TRBD1 as a possible D gene (5 bases). The CDR3 protein is CASSLGGNSPLHF. DNA of the CDR3: TGTGCCAGCAGCTTGGGGGGTAATTCACCCCTCCACTTT.